This T cell receptor beta chain was obtained from a study of human T cells and chemical hapten exposure. Study-wide background: Patch tests applied 0.01% DPC to the upper back and were scored after 6 days. Per-sample TCR yield variability stemmed mainly from small pooled library volume differences.

Time point given: patch test 2, 6 weeks after DPC sensitization. This sample's treatment: therapeutic diphenylcyclopropenone sensitization with weekly scalp DPC. Non-pregnant alopecia patients aged 18 to 70, suitable for DPC therapy. In TCRdb, the RACE reads were re-called with MiXCR into one record per CDR3 protein. Found here are about 350,000 distinct CDR3 sequences, roughly 6% of them singletons; the top ten hold around 5.8%. Trimming cost V 4 bases and J 5 bases, with 15 bases left between them. Germline lookup yields CDR1 SGHRS and CDR2 YFSETQ. The CDR3 is 14 amino acids. This clonotype has more than one count but fewer than ten.

The starting material was whole blood, obtained in connection with sensitization to the hapten diphenylcyclopropenone (DPC). This receptor was obtained from a woman under 30 with alopecia areata. Some clones in this sample may be carry-over from other donors' samples. The J gene is TRBJ2-5, the V gene TRBV5-1; D remains ambiguous. For the CDR3, the DNA is TGCGCCAGCAGCCACACACCAATTTGGGAGACCCAGTACTTC. Residues: CASSHTPIWETQYF.